These 23 T cell receptor beta chains came from one sample sequenced in a study of blood T cell repertoires in COVID-19. Clones were sequenced by immunoSEQ multiplex PCR, and TCRdb holds only the in-frame ones, with some missing. Here the sample spans roughly 86,000 clones, 85% being singletons. Sequencing was carried out using peripheral blood. The receptors originated from a man in his fifties or sixties with acute or convalescent COVID-19.

This chain uses TRBV28 with TRBJ2-7; 9 bases match TRBD1. The CDR3 loop spans 13 amino acids. Trimming took 6 bases from V and 2 from J; bases not matched to a gene: 2. Germline V gene data show CDR1 as MDHEN and CDR2 as SYDVKM. This chain's CDR3 is CASRGQGTYEQYF. Here the CDR3 DNA reads TGTGCCAGCAGGGGACAGGGAACCTACGAGCAGTACTTC.

As for this clone: The identical CDR3 is also encoded by other nucleotide sequences in the sample. This sequence joins TRBV2 and TRBJ1-5, with D tentatively TRBD1 (5 bases). This CDR3 has 15 amino acids. Deletions cut 0 bases from V and 3 bases from J, with 9 bases between. Germline CDR1 and CDR2: SNHLY and FYNNEI. CDR3 DNA: TGTGCCAGCAGTGAAGCGCGGGGGTTCAATCAGCCCCAGCATTTT. Its translation: CASSEARGFNQPQHF.

The chain joins TRBV7-9 to TRBJ1-2; a weak D match, TRBD1 (6 bases). The CDR3 loop spans 14 amino acids. Germline V gene sequence: CDR1 SEHNR, CDR2 FQNEAQ (reference sequence). V was shortened by 0 bases and J by 5 bases, with 10 bases between the two germline ends. CDR3: CASSLAAGDYGYTF. The CDR3 DNA sequence: TGTGCCAGCAGCTTAGCGGCAGGGGATTATGGCTACACCTTC.

V usage is TRBV11-2 and J usage is TRBJ1-3; D is ambiguous. The CDR3 contains 16 residues. Germline loops: CDR1 SGHAT, CDR2 FQNNGV. Trimming cost V 4 bases and J 0 bases, with 13 bases left between them. The CDR3 coding sequence is TGTGCCAGCAGCTCCCTCGTCGGGATCTCTGGAAACACCATATATTTT. As protein: CASSSLVGISGNTIYF.

This clone occurred a few times. J is TRBJ1-2 and V is TRBV18; D perhaps matches TRBD1 (5 bases). V shed 6 bases and J shed 7 bases, with 18 bases lying between them. There are 14 residues in the CDR3. CDR1 is KGHSH, CDR2 LQKENI, per germline. The CDR3 loop is CASSVRGEASGYTF. DNA for the CDR3: TGTGCCAGCTCTGTACGGGGGGAGGCGAGTGGCTACACCTTC.

The rearrangement links TRBV4-3 to TRBJ2-5, with TRBD2 matching over 7 bases. The trim removed 6 bases at V and 5 bases at J, leaving 12 bases unmatched. This CDR3 has 15 residues. Germline CDR1 is LGHNA and CDR2 is YSLEER. The CDR3 loop reads CASSPSGPSPETQYF. The CDR3 region has the DNA TGCGCCAGCAGTCCTAGCGGCCCCAGCCCGGAGACCCAGTACTTC.

V is TRBV7-9 and J is TRBJ1-2, with 8 bases matching TRBD1. The CDR3 consists of 15 residues. Trimming at V came to 5 bases and at J to 4 bases, leaving 9 bases not matched to a gene. In germline, CDR1 is SEHNR, CDR2 FQNEAQ (reference sequence). CDR3 residues: CASSVSRGQFYGYTF. DNA of the CDR3: TGTGCCAGCAGCGTTAGCAGGGGGCAATTCTATGGCTACACCTTC.

This sequence joins TRBV18 and TRBJ2-5, with D maybe TRBD1 (5 bases). The CDR3 is 12 amino acids. Germline CDR1 is KGHSH and CDR2 is LQKENI. V shed 4 bases and J shed 4 bases, with 7 bases lying between them. The CDR3 DNA reads TGTGCCAGCTCACAAGACAGAGAGACCCAGTACTTC. Translation: CASSQDRETQYF.

The CDR3 loop is CASSPRTEGAAQHF. The CDR3 DNA follows: TGTGCCAGCAGCCCGAGGACAGAGGGCGCGGCCCAGCATTTT. The chain couples TRBV27 to TRBJ1-5, with D possibly matching TRBD1 (6 bases). CDR3 size: 14 residues. CDR1 and CDR2 (germline): MNHEY, SMNVEV (reference sequence). V was clipped by 6 bases and J by 11 bases, with 20 bases between them.

The rearrangement joins TRBV2 to TRBJ2-7, with a tentative D call TRBD1 (5 bases). The CDR3 totals 12 residues. V was trimmed by 5 bases and J by 1 base, leaving 6 bases between them. The V gene's germline CDR1 is SNHLY and CDR2 FYNNEI. The CDR3 loop reads CASSRGSYEQYF. CDR3 nucleotides: TGTGCCAGCAGTAGGGGTTCCTACGAGCAGTACTTC. The full variable domain, its missing parts supplied by reference TRBV2 and TRBJ2-7, is EPEVTQTPSHQVTQMGQEVILRCVPISNHLYFYWYRQILGQKVEFLVSFYNNEISEKSEIFDDQFSVERPDGSNFTLKIRSTKLEDSAMYFCASSRGSYEQYFGPGTRLTVT.

This chain's CDR3 is CASSFGGIGNQPQHF. As DNA, the CDR3 is TGTGCCAGCAGCTTCGGAGGGATTGGCAATCAGCCCCAGCATTTT. The chain recombines TRBV5-6 with TRBJ1-5; D unclear. The CDR3 runs to 15 residues. In germline, CDR1 is SGHDT, CDR2 YYEEEE. V gave up 2 bases and J gave up 2 bases, with 11 bases separating them. The whole variable domain, remainder taken from reference TRBV5-6 and TRBJ1-5, is DAGVTQSPTHLIKTRGQQVTLRCSPKSGHDTVSWYQQALGQGPQFIFQYYEEEERQRGNFPDRFSGHQFPNYSSELNVNALLLGDSALYLCASSFGGIGNQPQHFGDGTRLSIL.

This clone occurred a few times. This chain links TRBV18 with TRBJ2-1, with D hard to call. Germline-derived CDR1 and CDR2 are KGHSH and LQKENI. This CDR3 spans 13 amino acids. Trimming cost V 1 base and J 9 bases, with 10 bases left between them. CDR3 sequence: CASSPQKDSEQFF. Written as DNA, the CDR3 is TGTGCCAGCTCACCACAGAAAGACTCTGAGCAGTTCTTC.

The chain carries TRBV7-2 and TRBJ2-5, with 7 bases aligning to TRBD2. This CDR3 is 13 amino acids long. Germline lookup yields CDR1 SGHTA and CDR2 FQGNSA. V trimming: 8 bases; J trimming: 3 bases; junction bases outside the gene matches: 6. CDR3 in amino acids: CASRWAGEETQYF. The CDR3 DNA is TGTGCCAGCCGCTGGGCGGGGGAAGAGACCCAGTACTTC. Filled out from reference TRBV7-2 and TRBJ2-5, the complete variable domain reads GAGVSQSPSNKVTEKGKDVELRCDPISGHTALYWYRQSLGQGLEFLIYFQGNSAPDKSGLPSDRFSAERTGGSVSTLTIQRTQQEDSAVYLCASRWAGEETQYFGPGTRLLVL.

V and J are TRBV10-3 and TRBJ2-2; TRBD1 agrees at 10 bases. Germline V gene data show CDR1 as ENHRY and CDR2 as SYGVKD. This CDR3 has 17 residues. After removal of 2 bases from V and 4 bases from J, the junction contained 7 bases not matched to a gene. CDR3 region: CAISEGGRDRGTGELFF. The DNA for the CDR3 is TGTGCCATCAGTGAGGGAGGAAGGGACAGGGGCACCGGGGAGCTGTTTTTT.

The J gene is TRBJ1-4, the V gene TRBV30; the D gene is possibly TRBD1 (6 bases). Deletions cut 2 bases from V and 8 bases from J, with 21 bases between. The germline gives CDR1 GTSNPN, CDR2 SVGIG (reference sequence). There are 16 residues in the CDR3. CDR3 nucleotide sequence: TGTGCCTGGAGTACCTACCTACGGGGGGCAGGGGAAAAACTGTTTTTT. Its protein product is CAWSTYLRGAGEKLFF.

J is TRBJ1-5 and V is TRBV4-2; D gene unclear. Trimming took off 1 base at V and 4 bases at J, with 17 bases between the two ends. Germline loops: CDR1 LGHNA, CDR2 YNFKEQ. The CDR3 contains 17 residues. The CDR3 sequence: CASSQVGWEGSNQPQHF. CDR3 DNA sequence: TGTGCCAGCAGCCAAGTCGGTTGGGAGGGCTCAAATCAGCCCCAGCATTTT.

The chain uses TRBV10-3 and TRBJ2-3; 9 bases align to TRBD1. Looked up from germline, CDR1 is ENHRY and CDR2 is SYGVKD. The junction had 8 bases not matched to a gene; V was cut back by 9 bases and J by 4 bases. There are 14 residues in the CDR3. CDR3 sequence: CAIAGTGRADTQYF. CDR3 nucleotide sequence: TGTGCCATTGCCGGGACAGGGCGGGCAGATACGCAGTATTTT.

The chain carries TRBV11-3 and TRBJ2-7, with a weak D call TRBD2 (6 bases). The CDR3 extends over 14 amino acids. V lost 5 bases and J lost 2, with 13 bases in between. Germline V lookup: CDR1 SGHNT, CDR2 YENEEA. The CDR3, as DNA: TGTGCCAGCAGCGCACCGGGAGATCCCTACGAGCAGTACTTC. Amino acids: CASSAPGDPYEQYF.

The chain couples TRBV9 to TRBJ2-1, with TRBD2 matching 13 bases. With 4 bases clipped from V and 4 bases from J, the junction kept 14 bases outside the gene matches. Germline V gene data show CDR1 as SGDLS and CDR2 as YYNGEE. The CDR3 spans 19 residues. The CDR3 DNA reads TGTGCCAGCAGCTCAAGGACTAGCGGGGGACATATGCTATACAATGAGCAGTTCTTC. Translation: CASSSRTSGGHMLYNEQFF.

This clone was seen a handful of times. This chain links TRBV4-3 with TRBJ1-5; 7 nucleotides align to TRBD1. Looked up from germline, CDR1 is LGHNA and CDR2 is YSLEER. Trimming cost V 4 bases and J 4 bases; bases outside gene matches: 4. This CDR3 comprises 14 residues. The CDR3 region has the DNA TGCGCCAGCAGCCGGGGACAGTCTAATCAGCCCCAGCATTTT. This translates into CASSRGQSNQPQHF.

The chain employs TRBV7-2 and TRBJ1-2; 7 nucleotides line up with TRBD1. The CDR3 has 16 amino acids. CDR1 SGHTA and CDR2 FQGNSA come from the germline V gene. V was pared by 2 bases and J by 3 bases, with 9 bases of the junction left unmatched. CDR3 sequence: CASSLWDSRGYYGYTF. The DNA for the CDR3 is TGTGCCAGCAGCTTATGGGACAGCAGGGGGTACTATGGCTACACCTTC.

The CDR3 here is CASSTWTGATEAFF. The CDR3 DNA is TGTGCCAGCAGTACATGGACAGGGGCCACTGAAGCTTTCTTT. The gene calls are TRBV28 and TRBJ1-1, with TRBD1 matching over 9 bases. Trimming took 5 bases from V and 4 from J; bases not matched to a gene: 5. Per germline, CDR1 MDHEN and CDR2 SYDVKM. The CDR3 has 14 amino acids. Drawing the rest from reference TRBV28 and TRBJ1-1, the complete variable domain is DVKVTQSSRYLVKRTGEKVFLECVQDMDHENMFWYRQDPGLGLRLIYFSYDVKMKEKGDIPEGYSVSREKKERFSLILESASTNQTSMYLCASSTWTGATEAFFGQGTRLTVV.

For the CDR3, the DNA is TGTGCCTGGAGTGCGACAGGGAGCTACGAGCAGTACTTC. Residues: CAWSATGSYEQYF. The chain carries TRBV30 and TRBJ2-7; 7 nucleotides align to TRBD1. The CDR3 totals 13 residues. V was clipped by 1 base and J by 3 bases; unmatched bases: 3. Per the germline V gene, CDR1 is GTSNPN and CDR2 is SVGIG (reference sequence). Complete variable domain (other parts from reference TRBV30 and TRBJ2-7): SQTIHQWPATLVQPVGSPLSLECTVEGTSNPNLYWYRQAAGRGLQLLFYSVGIGQISSEVPQNLSASRPQDRQFILSSKKLLLSDSGFYLCAWSATGSYEQYFGPGTRLTVT.